These 20 T cell receptor beta chains were sequenced from one sample in a study of early T cells in non-severe SARS-CoV-2 infection. Each CDR3 protein is one row after TCRdb ran MiXCR on the 5' RACE reads. This sample has some 82,000 distinct CDR3 sequences, with approximately 12% found just once. This specimen was whole blood, taken at baseline. These receptors all stem from an adult who was a healthcare worker with PCR-confirmed SARS-CoV-2 infection or an uninfected control (not recorded which).

The table lists this clonotype with a few counts. The chain combines TRBV28 with TRBJ2-7; 7 bases are shared with TRBD2. In germline, CDR1 is MDHEN, CDR2 SYDVKM. The length of the CDR3 is 15 residues. With V trimmed by 3 bases and J by 2 bases, 7 bases remained unmatched. CDR3 sequence: CASSLPRGWTYEQYF. CDR3 coding DNA: TGTGCCAGCAGTTTGCCGCGGGGGTGGACCTACGAGCAGTACTTC.

This clonotype has a handful of counts. The CDR3 DNA follows: TGCGCCAGCAGTAGCGGGCAGACTAGCACAGATACGCAGTATTTT. This translates into CASSSGQTSTDTQYF. This chain uses TRBV5-1 with TRBJ2-3; 7 bases align to TRBD2. This CDR3 is built from 15 residues. V lost 5 bases to trimming and J lost 0 bases; unmatched junction nucleotides: 6. Germline assignment: CDR1 SGHRS and CDR2 YFSETQ. The complete variable domain, with remaining parts taken from reference TRBV5-1 and TRBJ2-3, reads KAGVTQTPRYLIKTRGQQVTLSCSPISGHRSVSWYQQTPGQGLQFLFEYFSETQRNKGNFPGRFSGRQFSNSRSEMNVSTLELGDSALYLCASSSGQTSTDTQYFGPGTRLTVL.

This clonotype was counted many times. The genes are TRBV29-1 and TRBJ2-1; 16 bases fit TRBD2. From germline, CDR1 is SQVTM and CDR2 ANQGSEA. The CDR3 consists of 16 residues. The V gene end was trimmed by 7 bases and the J gene end by 7 bases; junction bases not matched to a gene: 10. CDR3 sequence (DNA): TGCAGCGGTTTAGGGACTAGCGGGAGGGCGGGGAATGAGCAGTTCTTC. As protein: CSGLGTSGRAGNEQFF.

This clonotype was counted at least ten times. The chain has TRBV6-5 and TRBJ1-2; D unclear. CDR3 size: 14 residues. V lost 6 bases, J lost 0 bases, and 11 bases lay in between. Germline values: CDR1 MNHEY, CDR2 SVGAGI. The CDR3 region is CASRKDAANYGYTF. Here the CDR3 DNA reads TGTGCCAGCAGGAAAGACGCAGCTAACTATGGCTACACCTTC.

J is TRBJ2-1 and V is TRBV18, with TRBD1 matching 10 bases. Germline V gene lookup returns CDR1 KGHSH and CDR2 LQKENI. V lost 4 bases and J lost 10; bases outside the gene matches: 7. CDR3 length: 14 amino acids. The CDR3 sequence is CASSLTGGAAEQFF. DNA of the CDR3: TGTGCCAGCTCACTGACAGGGGGCGCCGCGGAGCAGTTCTTC.

At least ten counts were recorded for this clonotype. The rearrangement joins TRBV20-1 to TRBJ2-1; 14 bases match TRBD2. The trim removed 6 bases at V and 1 base at J, leaving 5 bases unmatched. Germline V gene lookup returns CDR1 DFQATT and CDR2 SNEGSKA (reference sequence). The CDR3 has 16 residues. CDR3: CSATRTSGGSYNEQFF. The CDR3 bases are TGCAGTGCGACCCGGACTAGCGGGGGGTCCTACAATGAGCAGTTCTTC.

This clonotype was counted only a few times. The chain joins TRBV12-3 or TRBV12-4 to TRBJ2-7, with D possibly matching TRBD2 (6 bases). The germline V and J ends were trimmed by 5 bases and 6 bases, with 20 bases remaining between them. This CDR3 region has 15 residues. The CDR3 loop reads CASSPRERRRVEQYF. In DNA, the CDR3 is TGTGCCAGCAGTCCCCGGGAGCGGCGGCGGGTCGAGCAGTACTTC.

V usage is TRBV7-2 and J usage is TRBJ2-5; 8 bases match TRBD2. The CDR3 spans 14 residues. V lost 4 bases and J lost 6; bases outside the gene matches: 7. The germline V gene has CDR1 SGHTA and CDR2 FQGNSA. The CDR3 DNA reads TGTGCCAGCAGCTCCGGGGGGGCAGGAAAGACCCAGTACTTC. It yields the protein CASSSGGAGKTQYF.

This clonotype turned up a few times. The V and J genes are TRBV2 and TRBJ2-7; D remains unclear. CDR1 is SNHLY and CDR2 is FYNNEI in the germline V gene. V was clipped by 4 bases and J by 0 bases, with 13 bases between them. The length of the CDR3 is 15 residues. In nucleotides, the CDR3 is TGTGCCAGCAGTGCGTATAACAGAGGCTCCTACGAGCAGTACTTC. Encoded protein: CASSAYNRGSYEQYF. Filled out from reference TRBV2 and TRBJ2-7, the complete variable domain reads EPEVTQTPSHQVTQMGQEVILRCVPISNHLYFYWYRQILGQKVEFLVSFYNNEISEKSEIFDDQFSVERPDGSNFTLKIRSTKLEDSAMYFCASSAYNRGSYEQYFGPGTRLTVT.

This clonotype was observed many times. The chain recombines TRBV5-1 with TRBJ1-1, with D perhaps matching TRBD1 (6 bases). The CDR3 consists of 13 residues. Per germline, CDR1 SGHRS and CDR2 YFSETQ. Trimming stripped 3 bases from V and 1 base from J, with 7 bases between. CDR3 DNA: TGCGCCAGCAGCTGGGGACAGAACACTGAAGCTTTCTTT. It yields the protein CASSWGQNTEAFF.

The gene calls are TRBV20-1 and TRBJ2-3; TRBD1 matches at 8 bases. CDR3 length: 14 residues. The V gene end was trimmed by 5 bases and the J gene end by 6 bases; junction bases not matched to a gene: 10. CDR1 is DFQATT, CDR2 SNEGSKA, per germline (reference sequence). CDR3 protein: CSAVGTGSRDTQYF. CDR3 DNA sequence: TGCAGTGCTGTCGGGACAGGATCCAGGGATACGCAGTATTTT.

The rearrangement uses TRBV18 and TRBJ2-5; D might be TRBD2 (6 bases). Trimming cost V 4 bases and J 1 base, with 10 bases left between them. The CDR3 covers 14 residues. The germline V gene has CDR1 KGHSH and CDR2 LQKENI. CDR3 region: CASSQTRGQETQYF. Here the CDR3 DNA reads TGTGCCAGCTCACAGACGCGGGGCCAAGAGACCCAGTACTTC.

This clonotype came up many times. The chain combines TRBV5-1 with TRBJ2-1; 8 nucleotides agree with TRBD2. CDR3 length equals 13 residues. J was trimmed by 8 bases and V by 4 bases; bases with no gene match: 5. CDR1 and CDR2 from the germline V gene are SGHRS and YFSETQ. CDR3 coding DNA: TGCGCCAGCAGCAGGCCCGGGGGGGATGAGCAGTTCTTC. Amino acid sequence: CASSRPGGDEQFF.

In this sample, this clonotype turned up a few times. This chain joins TRBV18 and TRBJ2-5; D may be TRBD1 (6 bases). Trimming stripped 3 bases from V and 2 bases from J, with 16 bases between. Germline CDR1 is KGHSH and CDR2 is LQKENI. The CDR3 sequence is 16 residues long. CDR3 protein: CASSPGAGAPQETQYF. The CDR3 DNA is TGTGCCAGCTCACCGGGGGCAGGGGCCCCACAAGAGACCCAGTACTTC.

This clonotype was detected a few times. V usage is TRBV6-6 and J usage is TRBJ2-3; D possibly matches TRBD1 or TRBD2 (6 bases each). Germline loops: CDR1 MNHNY, CDR2 SVGAGI (reference sequence). The CDR3 has 14 amino acids. Trimming removed 4 bases from V and 2 bases from J, with 10 bases in between. This CDR3 reads CASSLGGTTDTQYF. The CDR3 DNA reads TGTGCCAGCAGTTTAGGGGGGACCACAGATACGCAGTATTTT.

This clonotype was detected ten times or more. The rearrangement uses TRBV11-2 and TRBJ2-7, with D uncertain. CDR1 is SGHAT, CDR2 FQNNGV, per germline. The V end was cut by 4 bases, the J end by 5 bases, with 9 bases between. The CDR3 runs to 12 residues. CDR3 sequence: CASSWVGDEQYF. Here the CDR3 DNA reads TGTGCCAGCAGCTGGGTGGGTGACGAGCAGTACTTC.

The V and J genes are TRBV12-3 or TRBV12-4 and TRBJ2-3; the match to TRBD2 covers 8 bases. The length of the CDR3 is 16 residues. The V and J ends lost 3 bases and 9 bases, in that order; junction bases with no gene match: 14. The CDR3 loop is CASSLRAGEARDTQYF. The CDR3 bases are TGTGCCAGCAGTTTGAGAGCGGGAGAGGCTCGGGACACGCAGTATTTT.

This clonotype was recorded many times. The chain recombines TRBV5-1 with TRBJ2-7, with 8 bases that match TRBD2. This CDR3 spans 14 amino acids. V dropped 0 bases and J dropped 4; count of bases not matched to a gene: 3. Germline V gene data show CDR1 as SGHRS and CDR2 as YFSETQ. CDR3: CASSLVGLEYEQYF. CDR3 nucleotides: TGCGCCAGCAGCTTGGTGGGACTAGAGTACGAGCAGTACTTC.

In DNA form, the CDR3 reads TGTGCCAGCACCACATACACCGGGGAGCTGTTTTTT. This translates into CASTTYTGELFF. The chain is built from TRBV5-4 and TRBJ2-2; D is unresolved. The CDR3 runs 12 residues. Germline loops: CDR1 SGHNT, CDR2 YYREEE (reference sequence). Deletions cut 6 bases from V and 3 bases from J, with 6 bases between.

This clonotype was recorded at least ten times. The V gene is TRBV6-5, the J gene TRBJ2-1; D perhaps matches TRBD2 (7 bases). V was cut by 0 bases and J by 8 bases, with 17 bases left in between. CDR1 MNHEY and CDR2 SVGAGI come from the germline V gene. This CDR3 has 16 residues. This chain's CDR3 is CASSYSRGEGRHEQFF. The CDR3 DNA follows: TGTGCCAGCAGTTACTCGAGGGGGGAGGGCCGTCATGAGCAGTTCTTC.